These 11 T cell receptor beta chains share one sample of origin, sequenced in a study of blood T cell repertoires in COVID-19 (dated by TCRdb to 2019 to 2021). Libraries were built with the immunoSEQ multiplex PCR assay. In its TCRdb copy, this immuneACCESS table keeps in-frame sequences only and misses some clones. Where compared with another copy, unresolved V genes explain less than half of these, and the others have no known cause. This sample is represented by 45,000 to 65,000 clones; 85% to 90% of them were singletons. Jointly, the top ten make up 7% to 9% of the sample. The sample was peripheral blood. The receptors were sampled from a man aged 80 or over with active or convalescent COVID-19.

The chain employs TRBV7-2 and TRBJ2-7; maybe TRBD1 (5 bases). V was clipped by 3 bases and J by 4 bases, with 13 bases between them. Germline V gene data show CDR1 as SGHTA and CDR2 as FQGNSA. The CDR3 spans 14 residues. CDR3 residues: CASSLAGLLYEQYF. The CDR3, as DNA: TGTGCCAGCAGCTTGGCAGGGCTATTATACGAGCAGTACTTC.

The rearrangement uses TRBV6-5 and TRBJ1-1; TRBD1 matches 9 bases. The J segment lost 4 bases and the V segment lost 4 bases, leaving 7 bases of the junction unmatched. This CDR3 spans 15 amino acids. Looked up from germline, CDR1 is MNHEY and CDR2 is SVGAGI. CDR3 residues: CASSWDREGSTEAFF. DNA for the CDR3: TGTGCCAGCAGTTGGGACAGGGAGGGTAGCACTGAAGCTTTCTTT.

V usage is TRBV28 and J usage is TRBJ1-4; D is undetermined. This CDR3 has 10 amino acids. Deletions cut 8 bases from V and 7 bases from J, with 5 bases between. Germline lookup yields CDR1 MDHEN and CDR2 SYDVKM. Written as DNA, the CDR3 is TGTGCCAGCCCTTGTGAAAAACTGTTTTTT. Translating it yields CASPCEKLFF.

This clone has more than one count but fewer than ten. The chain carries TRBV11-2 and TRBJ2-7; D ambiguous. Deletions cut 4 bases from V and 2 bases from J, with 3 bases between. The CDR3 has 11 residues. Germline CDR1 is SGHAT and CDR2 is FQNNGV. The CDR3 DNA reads TGTGCCAGCAGCTCGGCCTACGAGCAGTACTTC. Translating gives CASSSAYEQYF.

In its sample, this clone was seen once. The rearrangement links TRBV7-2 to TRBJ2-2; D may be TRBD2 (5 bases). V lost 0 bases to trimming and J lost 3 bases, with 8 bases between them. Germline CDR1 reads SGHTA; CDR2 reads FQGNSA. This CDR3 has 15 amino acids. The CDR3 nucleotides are TGTGCCAGCAGCTTAGCACGGGGAGACACCGGGGAGCTGTTTTTT. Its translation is CASSLARGDTGELFF.

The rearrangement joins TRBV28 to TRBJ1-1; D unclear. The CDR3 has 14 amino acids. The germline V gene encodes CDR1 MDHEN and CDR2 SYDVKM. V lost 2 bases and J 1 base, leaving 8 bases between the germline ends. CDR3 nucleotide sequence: TGTGCCAGCAGTTTACGACGGGAGAACACTGAAGCTTTCTTT. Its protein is CASSLRRENTEAFF. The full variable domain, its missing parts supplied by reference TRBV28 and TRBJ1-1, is DVKVTQSSRYLVKRTGEKVFLECVQDMDHENMFWYRQDPGLGLRLIYFSYDVKMKEKGDIPEGYSVSREKKERFSLILESASTNQTSMYLCASSLRRENTEAFFGQGTRLTVV.

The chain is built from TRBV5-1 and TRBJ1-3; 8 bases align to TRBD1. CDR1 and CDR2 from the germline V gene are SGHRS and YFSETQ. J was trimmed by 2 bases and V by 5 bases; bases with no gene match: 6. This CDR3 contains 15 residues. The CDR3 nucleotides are TGCGCCAGCAGATCGACAGGGGCCACTGGAAACACCATATATTTT. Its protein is CASRSTGATGNTIYF.

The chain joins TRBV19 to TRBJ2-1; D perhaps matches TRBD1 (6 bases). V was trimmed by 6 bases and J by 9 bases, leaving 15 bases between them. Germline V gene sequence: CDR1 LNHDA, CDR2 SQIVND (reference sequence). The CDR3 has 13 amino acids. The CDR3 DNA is TGTGCCAGTAGACTTCTCCGAGGGGGTGAGCAGTTCTTC. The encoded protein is CASRLLRGGEQFF.

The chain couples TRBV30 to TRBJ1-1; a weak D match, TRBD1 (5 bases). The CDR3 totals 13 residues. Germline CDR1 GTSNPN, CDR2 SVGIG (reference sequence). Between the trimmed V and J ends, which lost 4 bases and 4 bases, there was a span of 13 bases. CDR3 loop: CAWKSGDTTEAFF. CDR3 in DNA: TGTGCCTGGAAGTCGGGGGATACCACTGAAGCTTTCTTT. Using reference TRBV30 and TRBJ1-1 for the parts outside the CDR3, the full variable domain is SQTIHQWPATLVQPVGSPLSLECTVEGTSNPNLYWYRQAAGRGLQLLFYSVGIGQISSEVPQNLSASRPQDRQFILSSKKLLLSDSGFYLCAWKSGDTTEAFFGQGTRLTVV.

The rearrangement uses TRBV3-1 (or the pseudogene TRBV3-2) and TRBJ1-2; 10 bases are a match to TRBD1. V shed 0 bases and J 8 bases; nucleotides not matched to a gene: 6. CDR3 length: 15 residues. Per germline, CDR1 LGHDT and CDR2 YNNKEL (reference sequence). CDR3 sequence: CASSQETGGVDGYTF. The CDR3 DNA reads TGTGCCAGCAGCCAAGAGACAGGGGGCGTCGACGGCTACACCTTC.

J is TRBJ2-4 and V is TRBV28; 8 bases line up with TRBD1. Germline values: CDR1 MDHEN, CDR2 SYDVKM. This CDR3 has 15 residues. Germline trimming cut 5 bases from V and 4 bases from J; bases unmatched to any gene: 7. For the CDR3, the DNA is TGTGCCAGCAGTCTCAGAGGACAGGGAAAAAACATTCAGTACTTC. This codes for CASSLRGQGKNIQYF.